The 30 T cell receptor beta chains presented below share a single source sample, sequenced in a study of blood T cell repertoires in COVID-19. TCRdb keeps only in-frame clones here, not all; method: immunoSEQ multiplex PCR. The sample yields around 130,000 clones, around four fifths seen once. The sample was PBMCs or T cells enriched from blood (not recorded which). The source of these receptors is a man aged 25 to 40 who had recovered from COVID-19.

The genes are TRBV19 and TRBJ1-2, with unresolved D. Between the trimmed V and J ends, which lost 1 base and 14 bases, there was a span of 14 bases. Germline assignment: CDR1 LNHDA and CDR2 SQIVND (reference sequence). This CDR3 is 12 amino acids long. The CDR3: CASSIGTGDKTF. The CDR3 DNA follows: TGTGCCAGTAGTATAGGAACCGGGGATAAGACCTTC.

This rearrangement joins TRBV2 to TRBJ1-5, with D possibly being TRBD1 (5 bases). Trimming stripped 9 bases from V and 5 bases from J, with 14 bases between. Per germline, CDR1 SNHLY and CDR2 FYNNEI. There are 13 residues in the CDR3. In nucleotides, the CDR3 is TGTGCCAGTACTCTAAGGGGCGATCAGCCCCAGCATTTT. Its protein is CASTLRGDQPQHF. Full variable domain (rest looked up from reference TRBV2 and TRBJ1-5): EPEVTQTPSHQVTQMGQEVILRCVPISNHLYFYWYRQILGQKVEFLVSFYNNEISEKSEIFDDQFSVERPDGSNFTLKIRSTKLEDSAMYFCASTLRGDQPQHFGDGTRLSIL.

V gene TRBV6-5 combines with J gene TRBJ2-7, with a tentative D call TRBD1 (6 bases). CDR1 and CDR2 (germline): MNHEY, SVGAGI. CDR3 size: 14 residues. V was shortened by 4 bases and J by 2 bases, with 12 bases between the two germline ends. In DNA form, the CDR3 reads TGTGCCAGCAGTTTGAAACAGGGCCCCTACGAGCAGTACTTC. Translation gives CASSLKQGPYEQYF.

The rearrangement links TRBV14 to TRBJ2-7; 9 nucleotides match TRBD1. The CDR3 sequence is 15 residues long. Germline CDR1 and CDR2: SGHDN and FVKESK. Unmatched junction bases numbered 7, after V lost 1 base and J lost 6 bases. In DNA form, the CDR3 reads TGTGCCAGCAGCCAAGTGGGGACAGGGTCTGCCGAGCAGTACGTC. Protein sequence: CASSQVGTGSAEQYV.

The chain has TRBV7-9 and TRBJ2-7, with 9 bases identical to TRBD1. Germline CDR1 is SEHNR and CDR2 is FQNEAQ (reference sequence). V was pared by 2 bases and J by 2 bases, with 4 bases of the junction left unmatched. This CDR3 spans 15 amino acids. The chain's CDR3 is CASSLPGQGPYEQYF. The DNA for the CDR3 is TGTGCCAGCAGCTTACCGGGACAGGGACCCTACGAGCAGTACTTC.

The genes are TRBV9 and TRBJ2-5; 8 bases map to TRBD2. Germline lookup yields CDR1 SGDLS and CDR2 YYNGEE. V lost 3 bases and J lost 4; bases outside the gene matches: 2. This CDR3 spans 13 amino acids. CDR3 in amino acids: CASSDGGAETQYF. CDR3 in DNA: TGTGCCAGCAGCGACGGGGGGGCAGAGACCCAGTACTTC.

This clone was seen more than once but under ten times. V usage is TRBV19 and J usage is TRBJ2-2, with 10 bases aligning to TRBD1. CDR3 length equals 15 residues. V dropped 6 bases and J dropped 7; count of bases not matched to a gene: 8. Germline CDR1 reads LNHDA; CDR2 reads SQIVND (reference sequence). Here the CDR3 DNA reads TGTGCCAGTAGCCCGAGACAGGGGGCTATCGGGGAGCTGTTTTTT. Translating gives CASSPRQGAIGELFF. The variable domain in full, with the rest retrieved from reference TRBV19 and TRBJ2-2, is DGGITQSPKYLFRKEGQNVTLSCEQNLNHDAMYWYRQDPGQGLRLIYYSQIVNDFQKGDIAEGYSVSREKKESFPLTVTSAQKNPTAFYLCASSPRQGAIGELFFGEGSRLTVL.

V gene TRBV9 combines with J gene TRBJ2-2; a weak D match, TRBD2 (6 bases). The germline gives CDR1 SGDLS, CDR2 YYNGEE. V lost 3 bases, J lost 5 bases, and 11 bases lay in between. CDR3 length: 14 residues. The CDR3 spells CASSGDSYTGELFF. In nucleotides, the CDR3 is TGTGCCAGCAGCGGGGACTCCTATACCGGGGAGCTGTTTTTT.

The V gene is TRBV7-9, the J gene TRBJ2-1; 8 bases align to TRBD2. The CDR3 runs to 14 residues. V shed 6 bases, J shed 5 bases, and the junction held 6 bases outside the gene matches. Looked up from germline, CDR1 is SEHNR and CDR2 is FQNEAQ (reference sequence). In DNA, the CDR3 is TGTGCCAGCAGGGCTAGCGGGCCCAACAATGAGCAGTTCTTC. Translating gives CASRASGPNNEQFF.

The chain employs TRBV11-3 and TRBJ1-1; no reliable D call. Per germline, CDR1 SGHNT and CDR2 YENEEA. The CDR3 has 12 residues. V was pared by 0 bases and J by 6 bases, with 5 bases between. In DNA, the CDR3 is TGTGCCAGCAGCTTAGATTCGTCTGAAGCTTTCTTT. It encodes CASSLDSSEAFF.

The chain uses TRBV3-1 (or the pseudogene TRBV3-2) and TRBJ1-4; 7 bases align to TRBD1. CDR1 is LGHDT and CDR2 is YNNKEL in the germline V gene (reference sequence). Trimming cost V 4 bases and J 4 bases; bases outside gene matches: 3. This CDR3 has 14 amino acids. This CDR3 reads CASSLRQGNEKLFF. The CDR3 DNA is TGTGCCAGCAGCCTCCGACAGGGTAATGAAAAACTGTTTTTT.

This clone was found a few times. The chain combines TRBV11-2 with TRBJ1-2; 8 bases are a match to TRBD1. CDR1 is SGHAT, CDR2 FQNNGV, per germline. The V gene end was trimmed by 2 bases and the J gene end by 4 bases; junction bases not matched to a gene: 0. This CDR3 has 13 amino acids. The CDR3 coding sequence is TGTGCCAGCAGCTTAACAGGGGGCTATGGCTACACCTTC. Its protein is CASSLTGGYGYTF.

A few counts support this clone. The chain joins TRBV29-1 to TRBJ1-1; D remains ambiguous. The CDR3 consists of 15 residues. V was cut by 6 bases and J by 3 bases, with 20 bases left in between. Germline CDR1 and CDR2: SQVTM and ANQGSEA. CDR3 in DNA: TGCAGCGTCCTCCGGGAGAGAATACTGGACACTGAAGCTTTCTTT. Translating gives CSVLRERILDTEAFF.

The chain employs TRBV5-1 and TRBJ2-2; TRBD2 is a possible D gene (5 bases). Germline V gene sequence: CDR1 SGHRS, CDR2 YFSETQ. CDR3 length equals 18 residues. The V end lost 0 bases, the J end lost 0 bases, and 15 bases lay between the germline ends. The CDR3 bases are TGCGCCAGCAGCTTGGGGGCCGGCGGGCCCACGAACACCGGGGAGCTGTTTTTT. It codes for CASSLGAGGPTNTGELFF.

The chain employs TRBV28 and TRBJ2-3, with D maybe TRBD1 (7 bases). The CDR3 is 13 residues long. CDR1 is MDHEN and CDR2 is SYDVKM in the germline V gene. Trimming cost V 7 bases and J 4 bases, with 12 bases left between them. The CDR3 protein is CASTQGGADTQYF. CDR3 in DNA: TGTGCCAGCACGCAGGGGGGAGCAGATACGCAGTATTTT.

The rearrangement joins TRBV7-8 to TRBJ2-3, with 7 bases identical to TRBD1. J gave up 0 bases and V 5 bases, and 5 bases lay outside the gene matches. Germline CDR1 and CDR2: SGHVS and FQNEAQ. The CDR3 sequence is 15 residues long. This CDR3 reads CASSRDRVSTDTQYF. In nucleotides, the CDR3 is TGTGCCAGCAGCCGAGACAGGGTTAGCACAGATACGCAGTATTTT.

This rearrangement joins TRBV6-5 to TRBJ2-7; no clear D gene. Trimming took 7 bases from V and 4 from J, leaving 8 bases between them. This CDR3 is 11 amino acids long. Per the germline V gene, CDR1 is MNHEY and CDR2 is SVGAGI. The CDR3 protein is CASTDGYEQYF. CDR3 nucleotides: TGTGCCAGCACCGACGGGTACGAGCAGTACTTC.

The chain is built from TRBV11-2 and TRBJ1-1; D is uncertain. Germline V lookup: CDR1 SGHAT, CDR2 FQNNGV. The CDR3 length is 15 residues. The V end was cut by 5 bases, the J end by 0 bases, with 13 bases between. CDR3 sequence: CASSPRPTLNTEAFF. Written as DNA, the CDR3 is TGTGCCAGCAGCCCGAGACCGACTTTGAACACTGAAGCTTTCTTT.

The chain links TRBV29-1 to TRBJ1-1; 10 positions match TRBD1. The CDR3 extends over 13 amino acids. The V gene end was trimmed by 1 base and the J gene end by 7 bases; junction bases not matched to a gene: 3. Germline loops: CDR1 SQVTM, CDR2 ANQGSEA. The CDR3 sequence: CSVEAGQGFEAFF. Here the CDR3 DNA reads TGCAGCGTTGAAGCGGGACAGGGGTTTGAAGCTTTCTTT.

The chain has TRBV3-1 (or the pseudogene TRBV3-2) and TRBJ2-7; no firm D call. The CDR3 loop spans 15 amino acids. The V gene's germline CDR1 is LGHDT and CDR2 YNNKEL (reference sequence). V was pared by 0 bases and J by 1 base, with 10 bases between. CDR3 DNA: TGTGCCAGCAGCCAAGAGGGCAGGCCATCCTACGAGCAGTACGTC. This sequence encodes CASSQEGRPSYEQYV.

This rearrangement joins TRBV7-8 to TRBJ1-2; TRBD1 might be the D (5 bases). This CDR3 spans 14 amino acids. The germline V gene has CDR1 SGHVS and CDR2 FQNEAQ. Trimming pared 5 bases from V and 0 bases from J, leaving 10 bases between. DNA of the CDR3: TGTGCCAGCAGCCGTAAGGGGCCTAACTATGGCTACACCTTC. Its protein product is CASSRKGPNYGYTF.

In its sample, this clone was seen once. The rearrangement links TRBV19 to TRBJ1-1; TRBD1 agrees at 11 bases. The CDR3 is made up of 16 amino acids. With 5 bases clipped from V and 4 bases from J, the junction kept 9 bases outside the gene matches. Germline lookup yields CDR1 LNHDA and CDR2 SQIVND (reference sequence). CDR3 sequence: CASSLDRGRGSTEAFF. For the CDR3, the DNA is TGTGCCAGTAGTTTGGACAGGGGGCGAGGGAGCACTGAAGCTTTCTTT.

This sequence joins TRBV3-1 (or the pseudogene TRBV3-2) and TRBJ2-5, with 8 bases that match TRBD2. There are 14 residues in the CDR3. The V segment lost 4 bases and the J segment 5 bases; nucleotides outside the gene matches: 6. Germline CDR1 and CDR2: LGHDT and YNNKEL (reference sequence). The CDR3 here is CASSRGLVGETQYF. CDR3 nucleotide sequence: TGTGCCAGCAGCCGGGGACTAGTGGGGGAGACCCAGTACTTC.

The chain couples TRBV7-9 to TRBJ1-2; D gene ambiguous. Germline assignment: CDR1 SEHNR and CDR2 FQNEAQ (reference sequence). This CDR3 has 16 residues. Trimming took 8 bases from V and 3 from J, leaving 22 bases between them. The CDR3 is CASLSPTGYGDYGYTF. As DNA, the CDR3 is TGTGCCAGCCTAAGTCCAACGGGGTATGGCGACTATGGCTACACCTTC.

This clone has more than one count but fewer than ten. This sequence joins TRBV6-5 and TRBJ1-1; D is unclear. CDR1 MNHEY and CDR2 SVGAGI come from the germline V gene. This CDR3 region has 12 residues. Trimming stripped 8 bases from V and 1 base from J, with 8 bases between. CDR3 amino acids: CASWEKNTEAFF. CDR3 DNA sequence: TGTGCCAGCTGGGAGAAGAACACTGAAGCTTTCTTT.

A remark on this clone: Distinct nucleotide sequences in the sample also encode this CDR3. This chain links TRBV29-1 with TRBJ2-5, with no clear D. The germline CDR1 and CDR2 sequences are SQVTM and ANQGSEA. The CDR3 extends over 10 amino acids. V was shortened by 7 bases and J by 2 bases, with 5 bases between the two germline ends. The CDR3 DNA follows: TGCAGCGGGCAACAAGAGACCCAGTACTTC. Amino acids: CSGQQETQYF.

This clone was picked up a small number of times. The J gene is TRBJ2-3, the V gene TRBV7-9; 7 bases are a match to TRBD1. The CDR3 totals 15 residues. Per germline, CDR1 SEHNR and CDR2 FQNEAQ (reference sequence). J was trimmed by 1 base and V by 5 bases; bases with no gene match: 6. CDR3 loop: CASSPQGLGTDTQYF. The CDR3 DNA reads TGTGCCAGCAGCCCACAGGGGTTGGGCACAGATACGCAGTATTTT.

This chain connects TRBV9 to TRBJ2-5; the match to TRBD2 covers 12 bases. The CDR3 extends over 18 amino acids. Unmatched junction bases numbered 12, after V lost 4 bases and J lost 2 bases. From germline, CDR1 is SGDLS and CDR2 YYNGEE. CDR3 sequence reads: CASSSGASGGAYQETQYF. CDR3 in DNA: TGTGCCAGCAGCTCTGGGGCTAGCGGGGGGGCCTATCAAGAGACCCAGTACTTC.

V gene TRBV9 combines with J gene TRBJ2-3; 11 nucleotides agree with TRBD2. V trimming: 3 bases; J trimming: 5 bases; junction bases outside the gene matches: 5. In germline, CDR1 is SGDLS, CDR2 YYNGEE. This CDR3 comprises 15 residues. Here the CDR3 reads CASSAFSGGEDTQYF. In DNA form, the CDR3 reads TGTGCCAGCAGCGCGTTTAGCGGGGGGGAAGATACGCAGTATTTT.

V and J are TRBV5-1 and TRBJ2-1, with 11 bases identical to TRBD2. The CDR3 length is 16 residues. Germline V gene data show CDR1 as SGHRS and CDR2 as YFSETQ. V lost 3 bases to trimming and J lost 0 bases; unmatched junction nucleotides: 2. CDR3 nucleotides: TGCGCCAGCAGCTGGGGACTAGCGGCCTCCTACAATGAGCAGTTCTTC. Its translation is CASSWGLAASYNEQFF. The full variable domain, its missing parts supplied by reference TRBV5-1 and TRBJ2-1, is KAGVTQTPRYLIKTRGQQVTLSCSPISGHRSVSWYQQTPGQGLQFLFEYFSETQRNKGNFPGRFSGRQFSNSRSEMNVSTLELGDSALYLCASSWGLAASYNEQFFGPGTRLTVL.